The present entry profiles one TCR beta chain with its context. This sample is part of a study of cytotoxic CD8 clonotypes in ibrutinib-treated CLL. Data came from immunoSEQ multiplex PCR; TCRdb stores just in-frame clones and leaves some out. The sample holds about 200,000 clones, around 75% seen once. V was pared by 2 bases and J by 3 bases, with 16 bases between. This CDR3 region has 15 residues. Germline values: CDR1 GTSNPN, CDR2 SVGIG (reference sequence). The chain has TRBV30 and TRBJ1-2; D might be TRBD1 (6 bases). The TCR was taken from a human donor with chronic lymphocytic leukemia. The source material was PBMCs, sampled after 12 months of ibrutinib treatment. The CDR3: CAWSSQTGYDYGYTF. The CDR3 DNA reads TGTGCCTGGAGTAGCCAGACAGGATACGACTATGGCTACACCTTC.